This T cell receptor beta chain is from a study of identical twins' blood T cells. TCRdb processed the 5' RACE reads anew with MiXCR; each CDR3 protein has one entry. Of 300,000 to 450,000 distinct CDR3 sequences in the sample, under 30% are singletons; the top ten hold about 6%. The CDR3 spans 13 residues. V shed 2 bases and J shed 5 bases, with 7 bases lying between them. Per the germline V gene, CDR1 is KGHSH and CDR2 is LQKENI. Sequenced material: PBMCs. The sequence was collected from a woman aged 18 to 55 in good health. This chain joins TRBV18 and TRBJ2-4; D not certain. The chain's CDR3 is CASSPGYENIQYF. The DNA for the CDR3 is TGTGCCAGCTCACCAGGGTACGAAAACATTCAGTACTTC.